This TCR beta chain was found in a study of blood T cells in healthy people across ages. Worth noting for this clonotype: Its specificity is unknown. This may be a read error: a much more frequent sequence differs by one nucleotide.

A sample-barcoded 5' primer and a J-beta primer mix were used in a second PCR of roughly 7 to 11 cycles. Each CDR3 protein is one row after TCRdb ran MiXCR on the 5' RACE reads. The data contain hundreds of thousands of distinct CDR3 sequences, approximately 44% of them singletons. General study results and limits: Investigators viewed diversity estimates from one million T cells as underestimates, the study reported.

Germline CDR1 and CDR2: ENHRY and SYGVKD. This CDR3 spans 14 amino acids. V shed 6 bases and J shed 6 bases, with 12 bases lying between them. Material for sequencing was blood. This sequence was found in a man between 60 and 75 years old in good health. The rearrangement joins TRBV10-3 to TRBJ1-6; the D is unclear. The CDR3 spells CAIRVSGTNSPLHF. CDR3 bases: TGTGCCATCAGAGTGTCGGGAACTAATTCACCCCTCCACTTT.